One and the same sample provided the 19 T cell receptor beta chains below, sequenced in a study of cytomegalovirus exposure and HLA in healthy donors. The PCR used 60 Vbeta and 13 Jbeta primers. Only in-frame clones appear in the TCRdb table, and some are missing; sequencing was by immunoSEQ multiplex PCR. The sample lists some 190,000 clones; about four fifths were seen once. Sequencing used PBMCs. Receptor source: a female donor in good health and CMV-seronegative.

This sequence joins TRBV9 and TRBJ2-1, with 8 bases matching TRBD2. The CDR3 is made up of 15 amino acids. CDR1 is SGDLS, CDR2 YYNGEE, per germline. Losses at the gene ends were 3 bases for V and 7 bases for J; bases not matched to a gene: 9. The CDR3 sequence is CASSGVAGLRNEQFF. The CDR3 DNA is TGTGCCAGCAGCGGAGTAGCGGGGTTGAGAAATGAGCAGTTCTTC.

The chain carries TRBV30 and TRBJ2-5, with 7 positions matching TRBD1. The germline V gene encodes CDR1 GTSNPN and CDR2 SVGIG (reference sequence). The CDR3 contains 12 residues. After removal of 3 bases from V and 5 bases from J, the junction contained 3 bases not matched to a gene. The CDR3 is CAWRRQGETQYF. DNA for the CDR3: TGTGCCTGGAGGAGACAGGGTGAGACCCAGTACTTC. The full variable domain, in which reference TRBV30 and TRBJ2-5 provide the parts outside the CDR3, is SQTIHQWPATLVQPVGSPLSLECTVEGTSNPNLYWYRQAAGRGLQLLFYSVGIGQISSEVPQNLSASRPQDRQFILSSKKLLLSDSGFYLCAWRRQGETQYFGPGTRLLVL.

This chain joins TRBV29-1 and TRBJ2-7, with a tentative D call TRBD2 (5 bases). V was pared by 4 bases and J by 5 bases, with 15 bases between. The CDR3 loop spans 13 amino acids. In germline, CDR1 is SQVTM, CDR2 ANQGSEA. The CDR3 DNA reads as TGCAGCGTTGCCGGGGTTCTCCTCCACGAGCAGTACTTC. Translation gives CSVAGVLLHEQYF.

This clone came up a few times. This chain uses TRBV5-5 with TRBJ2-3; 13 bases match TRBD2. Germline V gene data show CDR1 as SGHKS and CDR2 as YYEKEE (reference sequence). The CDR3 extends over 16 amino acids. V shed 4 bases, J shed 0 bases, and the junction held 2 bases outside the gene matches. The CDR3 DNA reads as TGTGCCAGCAGCACACTAGCGGGGGGGAGCACAGATACGCAGTATTTT. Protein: CASSTLAGGSTDTQYF.

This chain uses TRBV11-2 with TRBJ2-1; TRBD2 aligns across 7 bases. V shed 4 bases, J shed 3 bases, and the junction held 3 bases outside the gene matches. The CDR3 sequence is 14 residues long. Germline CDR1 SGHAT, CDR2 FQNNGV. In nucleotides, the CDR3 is TGTGCCAGCAGCTACCGGGACTACTACAATGAGCAGTTCTTC. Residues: CASSYRDYYNEQFF.

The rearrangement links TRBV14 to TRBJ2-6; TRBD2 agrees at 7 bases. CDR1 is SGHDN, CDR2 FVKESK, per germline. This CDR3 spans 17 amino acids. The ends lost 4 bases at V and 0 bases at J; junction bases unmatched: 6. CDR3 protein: CASSLLGGVSGANVLTF. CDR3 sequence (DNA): TGTGCCAGCAGCCTACTTGGGGGGGTCTCTGGGGCCAACGTCCTGACTTTC.

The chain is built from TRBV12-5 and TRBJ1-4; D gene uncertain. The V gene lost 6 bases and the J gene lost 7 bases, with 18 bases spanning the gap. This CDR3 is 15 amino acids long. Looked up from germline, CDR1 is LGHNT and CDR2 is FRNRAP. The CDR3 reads CASGQDFGRIEKLFF. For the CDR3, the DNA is TGTGCTAGTGGCCAGGACTTTGGGCGGATTGAAAAACTGTTTTTT.

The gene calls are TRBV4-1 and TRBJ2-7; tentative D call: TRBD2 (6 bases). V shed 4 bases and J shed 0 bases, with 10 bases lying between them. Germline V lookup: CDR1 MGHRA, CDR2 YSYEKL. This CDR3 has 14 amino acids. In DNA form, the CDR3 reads TGCGCCAGCAGCCCGGGACTTAACTCCTACGAGCAGTACTTC. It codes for CASSPGLNSYEQYF.

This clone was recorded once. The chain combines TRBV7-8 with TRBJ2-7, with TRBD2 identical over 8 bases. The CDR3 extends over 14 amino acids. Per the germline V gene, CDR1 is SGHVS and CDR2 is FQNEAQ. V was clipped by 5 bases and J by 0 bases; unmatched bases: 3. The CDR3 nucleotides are TGTGCCAGCAGCCGGCGGGAGGACTCCTACGAGCAGTACTTC. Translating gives CASSRREDSYEQYF.

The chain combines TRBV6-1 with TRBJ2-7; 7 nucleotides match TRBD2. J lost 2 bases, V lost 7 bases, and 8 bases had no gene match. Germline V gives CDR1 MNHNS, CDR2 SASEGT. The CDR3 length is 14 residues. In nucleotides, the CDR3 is TGTGCCAGCACTCCCGGGACTATTACCTACGAGCAGTACTTC. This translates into CASTPGTITYEQYF.

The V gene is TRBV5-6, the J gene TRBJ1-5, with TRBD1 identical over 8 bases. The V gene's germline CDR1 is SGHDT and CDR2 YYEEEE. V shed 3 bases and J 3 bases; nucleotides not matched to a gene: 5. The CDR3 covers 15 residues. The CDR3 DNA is TGTGCCAGCAGCTATGGACAGGGTGACAATCAGCCCCAGCATTTT. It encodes CASSYGQGDNQPQHF.

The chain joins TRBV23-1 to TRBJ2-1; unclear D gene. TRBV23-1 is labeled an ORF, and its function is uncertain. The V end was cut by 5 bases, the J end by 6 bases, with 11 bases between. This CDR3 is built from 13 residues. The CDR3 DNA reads TGCGCCAGCAGTTCCGACACCTGCAATGAGCAGTTCTTC. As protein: CASSSDTCNEQFF.

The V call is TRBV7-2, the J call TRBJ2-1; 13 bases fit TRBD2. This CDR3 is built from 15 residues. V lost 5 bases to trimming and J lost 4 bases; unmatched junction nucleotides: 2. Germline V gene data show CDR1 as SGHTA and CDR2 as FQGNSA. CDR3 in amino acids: CASSPTSGGYNEQFF. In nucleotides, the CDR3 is TGTGCCAGCAGCCCGACTAGCGGGGGGTACAATGAGCAGTTCTTC.

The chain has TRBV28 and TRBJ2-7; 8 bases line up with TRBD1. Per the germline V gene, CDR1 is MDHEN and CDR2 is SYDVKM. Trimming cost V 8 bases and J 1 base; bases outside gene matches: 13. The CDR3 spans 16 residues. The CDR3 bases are TGTGCCAGCGTCCGGAACAGGGGGAAGGGTTCCTACGAGCAGTACTTC. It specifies CASVRNRGKGSYEQYF.

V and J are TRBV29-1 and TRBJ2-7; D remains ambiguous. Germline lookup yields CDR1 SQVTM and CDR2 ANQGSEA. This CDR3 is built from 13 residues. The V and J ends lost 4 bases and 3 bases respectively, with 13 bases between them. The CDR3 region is CSVVSPRVYEQYF. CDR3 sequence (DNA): TGCAGCGTTGTAAGTCCTCGAGTCTACGAGCAGTACTTC.

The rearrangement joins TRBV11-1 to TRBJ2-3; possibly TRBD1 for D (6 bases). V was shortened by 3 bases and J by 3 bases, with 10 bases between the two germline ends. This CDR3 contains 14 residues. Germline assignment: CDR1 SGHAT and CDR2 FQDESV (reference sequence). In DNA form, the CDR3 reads TGTGCCAGCAGCTTCGCCCAGGGGACAGATACGCAGTATTTT. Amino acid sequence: CASSFAQGTDTQYF.

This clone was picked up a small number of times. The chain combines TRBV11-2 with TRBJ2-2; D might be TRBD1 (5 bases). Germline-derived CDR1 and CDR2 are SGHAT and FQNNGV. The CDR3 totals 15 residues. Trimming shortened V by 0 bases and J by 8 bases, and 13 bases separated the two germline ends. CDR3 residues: CASSLDLLTAGELFF. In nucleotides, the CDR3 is TGTGCCAGCAGCTTAGATCTATTGACAGCAGGGGAGCTGTTTTTT.

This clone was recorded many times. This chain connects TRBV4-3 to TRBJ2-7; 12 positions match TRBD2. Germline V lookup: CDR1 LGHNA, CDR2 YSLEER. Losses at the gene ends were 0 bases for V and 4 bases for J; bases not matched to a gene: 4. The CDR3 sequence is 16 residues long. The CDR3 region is CASSQDMTSGSYEQYF. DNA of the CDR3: TGCGCCAGCAGCCAAGATATGACTAGCGGGAGTTACGAGCAGTACTTC.

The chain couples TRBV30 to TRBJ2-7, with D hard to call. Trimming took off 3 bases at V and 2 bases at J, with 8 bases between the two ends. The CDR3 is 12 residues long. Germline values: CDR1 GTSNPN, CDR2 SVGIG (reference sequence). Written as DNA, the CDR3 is TGTGCCTGGAGCCCCCCTGCCTACGAGCAGTACTTC. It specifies CAWSPPAYEQYF.